This TCR beta chain was observed in a study of blood T cell repertoires in COVID-19. Each recovered donor of Cohort 3 presented with two negative PCRs, clearance, or symptom resolution. Losses at the gene ends were 0 bases for V and 3 bases for J; bases not matched to a gene: 12. CDR1 MNHEY and CDR2 SVGEGT come from the germline V gene. The CDR3 runs to 19 residues. Generated by immunoSEQ multiplex PCR, the TCRdb table keeps only in-frame clones and is missing some. Found here are 300,000 to 400,000 clones, 88% of them singletons; the top ten hold around 5%. What was sequenced was PBMCs or T cells enriched from blood (not recorded which). The clonotype originates from a man under 40 who had recovered from COVID-19. The rearrangement links TRBV6-2 or TRBV6-3 to TRBJ1-5, with TRBD1 matching 9 bases. This CDR3 is CASSYSNPGTGYDNQPQHF. The DNA of the CDR3 is TGTGCCAGCAGTTACTCGAACCCCGGGACAGGGTATGACAATCAGCCCCAGCATTTT.